This T cell receptor (beta chain) was observed in a study of T cell changes during pregnancy in multiple sclerosis. Here immunoSEQ multiplex PCR was the method, and the copy in TCRdb shows in-frame clones only, minus some. The sample has about 21,000 clones, 75% to 95% seen once. On this clone: Compared with germline, one end of the junction differs, possibly owing to a read error.

This CDR3 has 14 residues. Germline V lookup: CDR1 SGHTA, CDR2 FQGNSA. The origin of this receptor is a female donor with multiple sclerosis, enrolled in a pregnancy study. This material consisted of CD4+ T cells from peripheral blood mononuclear cells, taken in the third trimester of pregnancy. V is TRBV7-2 and J is TRBJ2-7; tentative D call: TRBD2 (6 bases). CDR3 coding DNA: TGTGCCAGCAGCTTATCAGGGAGGTCCTCCGAGCAGTACTTC. Protein product: CASSLSGRSSEQYF.